This is a list of T cell receptor beta chains from one sample in a study of T cell responses to AZD1222 COVID-19 vaccine. The assay was immunoSEQ multiplex PCR, and TCRdb's table has in-frame clones only and misses some. The profile covers under 25,000 clones, with 84% appearing a single time and 15% to 20% taken by the ten largest. This specimen consisted of peripheral blood, obtained 28 days after the second AZD1222 dose. These receptors all come from an adult who received the AZD1222 COVID-19 vaccine. The CDR3 runs from the conserved cysteine through the conserved F or W. Fields, in order: V gene, D gene, clone size, J gene, CDR3 protein, CDR3 DNA. The D gene is left open where the match is weak. Rows may omit the clone size; those that give it use once, few, many or a size class.

TRBV29-1	TRBD2	once	TRBJ2-3	CSVRLAAADTQYF	TGCAGCGTAAGACTAGCGGCCGCGGATACGCAGTATTTT
TRBV11-3	-	-	TRBJ1-2	CASSQNRKSYTF	TGTGCCAGCAGCCAGAACAGGAAAAGCTACACCTTC
TRBV23-1	-	-	TRBJ1-1	CASSQTGSAEAFF	TGCGCCAGCAGTCAAACAGGGAGCGCTGAAGCTTTCTTT
TRBV6-6	TRBD1	-	TRBJ1-2	CASSLHRGVYGYTF	TGTGCCAGCAGTCTACACAGGGGAGTCTATGGCTACACCTTC
TRBV19	-	once	TRBJ2-7	CASIEAGEDEQYF	TGTGCCAGTATAGAGGCAGGGGAGGACGAGCAGTACTTC
TRBV10-3	-	-	TRBJ1-1	CAISDLIGTEAFF	TGTGCCATCAGTGACCTCATCGGGACTGAAGCTTTCTTT
TRBV6-4	-	-	TRBJ1-5	CASSLDSLGSQPQHF	TGTGCCAGCAGTCTGGACAGCTTAGGGAGTCAGCCCCAGCATTTT
TRBV7-2	TRBD2	-	TRBJ2-7	CASSLRLAGGEQYF	TGTGCCAGCAGCCTCCGACTAGCGGGAGGCGAGCAGTACTTC
TRBV4-1	TRBD1	few	TRBJ1-2	CASSHPISGQGAHYGYTF	TGCGCCAGCAGCCACCCAATTTCGGGACAGGGGGCTCACTATGGCTACACCTTC
TRBV7-8	-	once	TRBJ2-7	CASSLQGISSYEQYF	TGTGCCAGCAGTCTTCAGGGTATCAGCTCCTACGAGCAGTACTTC
TRBV3-1/TRBV3-2	-	-	TRBJ2-7	CASSQDSMGGLAREQYF	TGTGCCAGCAGCCAAGATTCCATGGGCGGGTTGGCCCGGGAGCAGTACTTC
TRBV3-1/TRBV3-2	-	-	TRBJ1-2	CASSQIGGYTF	TGTGCCAGCAGCCAAATTGGGGGCTACACCTTC
TRBV27	-	once	TRBJ2-1	CASSRTANEQFF	TGTGCCAGCAGCCGAACAGCAAATGAGCAGTTCTTC
TRBV7-2	-	-	TRBJ2-7	CASSLLAGYYEQYF	TGTGCCAGCAGCTTACTCGCGGGGTACTACGAGCAGTACTTC
TRBV27	-	-	TRBJ1-6	CASSLRPSNYNSPLHF	TGTGCCAGCAGCCTACGGCCAAGTAACTATAATTCACCCCTCCACTTT
TRBV18	-	-	TRBJ1-1	CASSPLGGTEAFF	TGTGCCAGCTCACCGCTCGGGGGCACTGAAGCTTTCTTT
TRBV7-9	TRBD1	-	TRBJ1-3	CASSVDRAHTIYF	TGTGCCAGCAGCGTAGACAGGGCGCACACCATATATTTT
TRBV7-8	-	once	TRBJ1-1	CASSLGGFLEAFF	TGTGCCAGCAGCTTAGGAGGTTTCCTAGAAGCTTTCTTT
TRBV11-3	TRBD2	-	TRBJ2-5	CASSHGRAFGETQYF	TGTGCCAGCAGCCACGGGAGGGCCTTTGGAGAGACCCAGTACTTC
TRBV4-3	-	-	TRBJ1-1	CASSQEDNTEAFF	TGCGCCAGCAGCCAAGAAGACAACACTGAAGCTTTCTTT
TRBV28	TRBD1	-	TRBJ1-5	CASRGTGGPPQHF	TGTGCCAGCAGAGGCACAGGGGGCCCGCCCCAGCATTTT
TRBV6-5	TRBD1	-	TRBJ1-2	CASGRDRGARYGYTF	TGTGCCAGCGGAAGGGACAGGGGGGCCCGGTATGGCTACACCTTC
TRBV7-3	-	-	TRBJ2-2	CASSITGNTGELFF	TGTGCCAGCAGCATAACTGGGAACACCGGGGAGCTGTTTTTT
TRBV28	-	-	TRBJ1-2	CASRPSVLSGYTF	TGTGCCAGCAGACCCTCGGTTCTGTCTGGCTACACCTTC
TRBV19	TRBD1	-	TRBJ2-3	CASNRDREADTQYF	TGTGCCAGTAACCGGGACAGGGAGGCAGATACGCAGTATTTT
TRBV29-1	-	-	TRBJ1-2	CSVERQDTNYGYTF	TGCAGCGTTGAGCGGCAGGACACCAACTATGGCTACACCTTC
TRBV7-9	-	-	TRBJ1-1	CASSLGGGTEAFF	TGTGCCAGCAGCTTGGGTGGCGGCACTGAAGCTTTCTTT
TRBV28	-	-	TRBJ1-1	CASTSTTRLAFF	TGTGCCAGCACCTCGACCACTAGGTTAGCTTTCTTT
TRBV9	-	once	TRBJ2-2	CASRGHWGRQDTGELFF	TGTGCCAGCAGGGGACATTGGGGGAGGCAGGACACCGGGGAGCTGTTTTTT
TRBV13	-	few	TRBJ1-5	CASSLNKGRGNQPQHF	TGTGCCAGCAGCTTAAATAAAGGCAGGGGCAATCAGCCCCAGCATTTT
TRBV2	-	-	TRBJ1-5	CASESGNNQPQHF	TGTGCCAGCGAATCGGGGAACAATCAGCCCCAGCATTTT
TRBV12-5	TRBD1	-	TRBJ2-3	CASGLGQATDTQYF	TGTGCTAGTGGCCTGGGACAGGCCACAGATACGCAGTATTTT
TRBV6-5	-	-	TRBJ2-6	CASSYYTSGANVLTF	TGTGCCAGCAGTTACTACACCTCTGGGGCCAACGTCCTGACTTTC
TRBV7-8	-	once	TRBJ1-1	CASSSRWDSATEAFF	TGTGCCAGCAGTTCCCGGTGGGACTCGGCCACTGAAGCTTTCTTT
TRBV19	-	-	TRBJ2-5	CASIAGTPAGTQYF	TGTGCCAGTATCGCGGGGACACCCGCCGGGACCCAGTACTTC
TRBV9	TRBD2	-	TRBJ2-3	CASSASWRSLAGDTDTQYF	TGTGCCAGCAGCGCATCTTGGCGGTCTCTAGCGGGGGATACAGATACGCAGTATTTT
TRBV5-1	-	-	TRBJ1-4	CASSRSGGEKLFF	TGCGCCAGCAGTCGGTCTGGAGGTGAAAAACTGTTTTTT
TRBV3-1/TRBV3-2	TRBD2	-	TRBJ2-7	CASSQDSAAGAYEQYF	TGTGCCAGCAGCCAAGATTCCGCGGCGGGAGCCTACGAGCAGTACTTC
TRBV19	TRBD2	-	TRBJ2-5	CASRGASGSGTQYF	TGTGCCAGTAGAGGGGCTAGCGGGAGTGGCACCCAGTACTTC
TRBV5-4	TRBD2	-	TRBJ2-1	CASSLGAGGPNEQFF	TGTGCCAGCAGCTTGGGAGCGGGAGGCCCCAATGAGCAGTTCTTC
TRBV11-3	-	-	TRBJ1-1	CASSIRGTEAFF	TGTGCCAGCAGCATAAGGGGGACTGAAGCTTTCTTT
TRBV7-2	-	-	TRBJ2-3	CASSLPTLDTQYF	TGTGCCAGCAGCTTACCAACTCTAGATACGCAGTATTTT
TRBV27	-	few	TRBJ2-7	CASRFKGRSYEQYF	TGTGCCAGCAGATTTAAGGGACGGTCCTACGAGCAGTACTTC
TRBV19	TRBD1	-	TRBJ1-2	CASSKDRGQHGYTF	TGTGCCAGTAGCAAAGACAGGGGGCAGCATGGCTACACCTTC
TRBV5-6	-	-	TRBJ1-6	CASSSTTTTLNSPLHF	TGTGCCAGCAGCTCGACAACCACCACTCTTAATTCACCCCTCCACTTT
TRBV28	-	-	TRBJ2-2	CASSPLSMATGELFF	TGTGCCAGCAGTCCGCTCTCCATGGCCACCGGGGAGCTGTTTTTT
TRBV7-8	-	-	TRBJ1-1	CASSLFRGNTEAFF	TGTGCCAGCAGCTTATTTCGAGGCAACACTGAAGCTTTCTTT
TRBV13	-	-	TRBJ2-7	CASSGLYEQYF	TGTGCCAGCAGCGGCCTCTACGAGCAGTACTTC